The rows below give T cell receptor beta chains drawn from one sample of a study of PD-1 blockade in classical Hodgkin lymphoma. The method was immunoSEQ multiplex PCR; TCRdb's version includes in-frame clones alone and lacks a portion of them. Of roughly 900 clones detected, about 90% appear once; the ten largest clones hold roughly 5.7%. The sequencing here drew on CD4+ T cells from blood, taken at baseline. The receptors shown here come from a human donor with classical Hodgkin lymphoma. Both conserved end residues are part of each CDR3. Fields, in order: CDR3 protein, CDR3 DNA, clone size, J gene, V gene, D gene. The D gene is left open where the match is weak. Where a row states a size, it is once, few, many or the class of an expanded clone; other rows omit it.

CDR3 protein: CASVTGGGEQYF; CDR3 DNA: TGTGCCAGCGTGACAGGGGGGGGCGAGCAGTACTTC; clone size: -; J gene: TRBJ2-7; V gene: TRBV25-1; D gene: TRBD1
CDR3 protein: CASSILSGSTDTQYF; CDR3 DNA: TGTGCCAGTAGTATTTTGTCAGGCTCCACAGATACGCAGTATTTT; clone size: -; J gene: TRBJ2-3; V gene: TRBV19; D gene: -
CDR3 protein: CASSIQRQAFISGANVLTF; CDR3 DNA: TGTGCCAGTAGTATCCAGAGACAGGCATTTATCTCTGGGGCCAACGTCCTGACTTTC; clone size: -; J gene: TRBJ2-6; V gene: TRBV19; D gene: -
CDR3 protein: CASSLETGAYNEQFF; CDR3 DNA: TGTGCCAGCAGCTTAGAGACAGGGGCGTACAATGAGCAGTTCTTC; clone size: -; J gene: TRBJ2-1; V gene: TRBV7-6; D gene: TRBD1
CDR3 protein: CASSSGQGVTETQYF; CDR3 DNA: TGTGCCAGTAGCTCGGGACAGGGGGTCACAGAGACCCAGTACTTC; clone size: -; J gene: TRBJ2-5; V gene: TRBV19; D gene: TRBD1
CDR3 protein: CASSYRGKETQYF; CDR3 DNA: TGTGCCAGCAGTTACAGGGGGAAGGAGACCCAGTACTTC; clone size: -; J gene: TRBJ2-5; V gene: TRBV6-6; D gene: -
CDR3 protein: CASLGRETDTQYF; CDR3 DNA: TGTGCCAGTCTTGGGCGGGAAACAGATACGCAGTATTTT; clone size: -; J gene: TRBJ2-3; V gene: TRBV2; D gene: -
CDR3 protein: CASSYTGGTGELFF; CDR3 DNA: TGTGCCAGCAGCTACACAGGGGGCACCGGGGAGCTGTTTTTT; clone size: -; J gene: TRBJ2-2; V gene: TRBV7-2; D gene: TRBD1
CDR3 protein: CASSLGPATDPSGYTF; CDR3 DNA: TGCGCCAGCAGCTTGGGTCCGGCGACGGACCCGTCTGGCTACACCTTC; clone size: -; J gene: TRBJ1-2; V gene: TRBV5-1; D gene: -
CDR3 protein: CASSSPEQGLNEQFF; CDR3 DNA: TGCGCCAGCAGCTCGCCCGAACAGGGACTCAATGAGCAGTTCTTC; clone size: -; J gene: TRBJ2-1; V gene: TRBV5-1; D gene: -
CDR3 protein: CASSLTRTNTEAFF; CDR3 DNA: TGTGCCAGCAGTTTAACCAGGACGAACACTGAAGCTTTCTTT; clone size: -; J gene: TRBJ1-1; V gene: TRBV27; D gene: -
CDR3 protein: CASSQGRMNTEAFF; CDR3 DNA: TGCGCCAGCAGCCAAGGAAGGATGAACACTGAAGCTTTCTTT; clone size: -; J gene: TRBJ1-1; V gene: TRBV4-3; D gene: -
CDR3 protein: CASSAAATDTQYF; CDR3 DNA: TGTGCCAGCAGCGCAGCGGCGACAGATACGCAGTATTTT; clone size: -; J gene: TRBJ2-3; V gene: TRBV5-6; D gene: -
CDR3 protein: CASSLDGNTGELFF; CDR3 DNA: TGTGCCAGCAGCCTAGACGGGAACACCGGGGAGCTGTTTTTT; clone size: -; J gene: TRBJ2-2; V gene: TRBV11-3; D gene: -
CDR3 protein: CASRSPIATLSETQYF; CDR3 DNA: TGTGCCAGCAGATCCCCAATAGCTACACTTTCTGAGACCCAGTACTTC; clone size: -; J gene: TRBJ2-5; V gene: TRBV21-1; D gene: -
CDR3 protein: CASSSQGAGEKLFF; CDR3 DNA: TGTGCCAGCAGCTCTCAGGGGGCAGGTGAAAAACTGTTTTTT; clone size: -; J gene: TRBJ1-4; V gene: TRBV7-9; D gene: TRBD1
CDR3 protein: CASSGQGATNYGYTF; CDR3 DNA: TGCGCCAGCTCGGGACAGGGAGCAACTAACTATGGCTACACCTTC; clone size: -; J gene: TRBJ1-2; V gene: TRBV5-1; D gene: TRBD1
CDR3 protein: CASSFQGGNQPQHF; CDR3 DNA: TGTGCCAGCAGTTTCCAGGGTGGCAATCAGCCCCAGCATTTT; clone size: -; J gene: TRBJ1-5; V gene: TRBV27; D gene: -
CDR3 protein: CASSLFRVLDEQYF; CDR3 DNA: TGTGCCAGCAGCTTGTTCAGGGTATTAGACGAGCAGTACTTC; clone size: -; J gene: TRBJ2-7; V gene: TRBV5-6; D gene: -
CDR3 protein: CASSLDSEAFF; CDR3 DNA: TGCGCCAGCAGCTTGGACAGTGAAGCTTTCTTT; clone size: -; J gene: TRBJ1-1; V gene: TRBV5-1; D gene: -
CDR3 protein: CASNQTGTFSTGYGYTF; CDR3 DNA: TGTGCCAGCAATCAAACCGGGACATTCTCCACGGGTTATGGCTACACCTTC; clone size: -; J gene: TRBJ1-2; V gene: TRBV25-1; D gene: -
CDR3 protein: CASNLSRGSPYEQYF; CDR3 DNA: TGTGCCAGCAATCTGAGTCGAGGGAGTCCCTACGAGCAGTACTTC; clone size: once; J gene: TRBJ2-7; V gene: TRBV6-1; D gene: -
CDR3 protein: CAWIPGTSVYNEQFF; CDR3 DNA: TGTGCCTGGATTCCCGGGACTAGCGTTTACAATGAGCAGTTCTTC; clone size: few; J gene: TRBJ2-1; V gene: TRBV30; D gene: TRBD2
CDR3 protein: CASSPTTGDETQYF; CDR3 DNA: TGTGCCAGCTCACCCACGACAGGGGACGAGACCCAGTACTTC; clone size: -; J gene: TRBJ2-5; V gene: TRBV18; D gene: TRBD1
CDR3 protein: CASSLVGTGGTEAFF; CDR3 DNA: TGTGCCAGCAGCTTGGTCGGAACAGGTGGTACTGAAGCTTTCTTT; clone size: -; J gene: TRBJ1-1; V gene: TRBV5-6; D gene: -
CDR3 protein: CASGVRLAGGPYEQFF; CDR3 DNA: TGTGCCAGTGGGGTTCGGCTAGCGGGAGGGCCTTATGAGCAGTTCTTC; clone size: -; J gene: TRBJ2-1; V gene: TRBV19; D gene: TRBD2
CDR3 protein: CASSLAGEGYNEQFF; CDR3 DNA: TGCGCCAGCAGCTTGGCCGGGGAGGGCTACAATGAGCAGTTCTTC; clone size: -; J gene: TRBJ2-1; V gene: TRBV5-1; D gene: TRBD2
CDR3 protein: CASGLGTLSSYNEQFF; CDR3 DNA: TGTGCTAGTGGTTTGGGGACTCTTAGCTCCTACAATGAGCAGTTCTTC; clone size: -; J gene: TRBJ2-1; V gene: TRBV12-5; D gene: -
CDR3 protein: CASSQEVVLGANVLTF; CDR3 DNA: TGCGCCAGCAGCCAAGAGGTAGTCCTCGGGGCCAACGTCCTGACTTTC; clone size: few; J gene: TRBJ2-6; V gene: TRBV4-1; D gene: -
CDR3 protein: CSGLSVGTEAFF; CDR3 DNA: TGCAGCGGATTATCAGTTGGCACTGAAGCTTTCTTT; clone size: -; J gene: TRBJ1-1; V gene: TRBV29-1; D gene: -
CDR3 protein: CASSKRGLLEAFF; CDR3 DNA: TGTGCCAGTAGTAAAAGGGGTCTACTTGAAGCTTTCTTT; clone size: -; J gene: TRBJ1-1; V gene: TRBV19; D gene: -
CDR3 protein: CASSLAQGAYNEQFF; CDR3 DNA: TGTGCCAGCAGCTTAGCACAGGGGGCCTACAATGAGCAGTTCTTC; clone size: -; J gene: TRBJ2-1; V gene: TRBV11-2; D gene: TRBD1
CDR3 protein: CASSLGLAGAYNEQFF; CDR3 DNA: TGTGCCAGCAGCTTAGGACTAGCGGGGGCCTACAATGAGCAGTTCTTC; clone size: -; J gene: TRBJ2-1; V gene: TRBV7-9; D gene: TRBD2
CDR3 protein: CASNPTGLTGELFF; CDR3 DNA: TGTGCCAGCAACCCGACAGGGTTAACCGGGGAGCTGTTTTTT; clone size: few; J gene: TRBJ2-2; V gene: TRBV7-9; D gene: TRBD1
CDR3 protein: CASSFDTLIGSPLHF; CDR3 DNA: TGTGCCAGCAGCTTCGACACCCTAATTGGTTCACCCCTCCACTTT; clone size: -; J gene: TRBJ1-6; V gene: TRBV7-2; D gene: -
CDR3 protein: CASSSGDTQYF; CDR3 DNA: TGTGCCAGTAGTTCGGGGGATACGCAGTATTTT; clone size: -; J gene: TRBJ2-3; V gene: TRBV19; D gene: -
CDR3 protein: CASKLDSTVTGELFF; CDR3 DNA: TGTGCCAGCAAACTGGACTCTACCGTCACCGGGGAGCTGTTTTTT; clone size: -; J gene: TRBJ2-2; V gene: TRBV2; D gene: -
CDR3 protein: CASSYGTGGNTIYF; CDR3 DNA: TGTGCCAGCAGCTATGGGACAGGGGGAAACACCATATATTTT; clone size: -; J gene: TRBJ1-3; V gene: TRBV13; D gene: TRBD1
CDR3 protein: CSHGRLNNEQFF; CDR3 DNA: TGCAGCCACGGCAGGCTTAACAATGAGCAGTTCTTC; clone size: -; J gene: TRBJ2-1; V gene: TRBV29-1; D gene: -
CDR3 protein: CASSFPSGVGETQYF; CDR3 DNA: TGTGCCAGCAGCTTTCCGTCGGGGGTCGGGGAGACCCAGTACTTC; clone size: -; J gene: TRBJ2-5; V gene: TRBV5-4; D gene: -
CDR3 protein: CASSLQGGEQFF; CDR3 DNA: TGTGCCAGCAGTCTGCAGGGGGGTGAGCAGTTCTTC; clone size: -; J gene: TRBJ2-1; V gene: TRBV28; D gene: -
CDR3 protein: CACCRSNQPQHF; CDR3 DNA: TGTGCCTGTTGTCGTAGCAATCAGCCCCAGCATTTT; clone size: -; J gene: TRBJ1-5; V gene: TRBV28; D gene: -
CDR3 protein: CASSIGAGVLNTEAFF; CDR3 DNA: TGTGCCAGTAGTATAGGGGCAGGGGTCCTGAACACTGAAGCTTTCTTT; clone size: few; J gene: TRBJ1-1; V gene: TRBV19; D gene: -
CDR3 protein: CASILELAPYEQYF; CDR3 DNA: -; clone size: -; J gene: TRBJ2-7; V gene: TRBV6-1; D gene: -
CDR3 protein: CASSIALQVYNEQFF; CDR3 DNA: TGTGCCAGTAGTATAGCCCTGCAGGTATACAATGAGCAGTTCTTC; clone size: once; J gene: TRBJ2-1; V gene: TRBV19; D gene: -
CDR3 protein: CASSWGRGQETQYF; CDR3 DNA: TGCGCCAGCAGCTGGGGCAGGGGGCAGGAGACCCAGTACTTC; clone size: -; J gene: TRBJ2-5; V gene: TRBV5-1; D gene: TRBD1
CDR3 protein: CASSQGGGGRDTQYF; CDR3 DNA: TGCGCCAGCAGCCAAGGAGGGGGGGGCCGGGATACGCAGTATTTT; clone size: -; J gene: TRBJ2-3; V gene: TRBV4-3; D gene: -
CDR3 protein: CASSDRGQVLSSYNEQFF; CDR3 DNA: TGTGCCAGCAGCGATCGAGGACAGGTTCTAAGCTCCTACAATGAGCAGTTCTTC; clone size: -; J gene: TRBJ2-1; V gene: TRBV9; D gene: TRBD1
CDR3 protein: CASSDEGLAIDTQYF; CDR3 DNA: TGTGCCAGCAGTGATGAGGGACTAGCGATTGATACGCAGTATTTT; clone size: -; J gene: TRBJ2-3; V gene: TRBV2; D gene: TRBD2
CDR3 protein: CASSENIQATSSGNTIYF; CDR3 DNA: TGTGCCAGCAGCGAGAACATACAGGCCACGAGCTCTGGAAACACCATATATTTT; clone size: -; J gene: TRBJ1-3; V gene: TRBV9; D gene: -
CDR3 protein: CAWSVGSYTGELFF; CDR3 DNA: TGTGCCTGGAGTGTAGGGAGCTACACCGGGGAGCTGTTTTTT; clone size: -; J gene: TRBJ2-2; V gene: TRBV30; D gene: -